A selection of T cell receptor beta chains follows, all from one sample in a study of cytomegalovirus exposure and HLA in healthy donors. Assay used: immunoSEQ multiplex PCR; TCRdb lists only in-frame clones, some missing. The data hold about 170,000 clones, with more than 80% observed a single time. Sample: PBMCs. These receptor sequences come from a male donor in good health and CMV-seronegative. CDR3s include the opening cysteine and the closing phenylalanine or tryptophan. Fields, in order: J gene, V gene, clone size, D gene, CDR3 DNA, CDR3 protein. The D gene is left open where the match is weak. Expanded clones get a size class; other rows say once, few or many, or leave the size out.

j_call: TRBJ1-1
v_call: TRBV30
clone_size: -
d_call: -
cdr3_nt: TGTGCCTGGAGTCTCTGGGGGGGAGAGACTGAAGCTTTCTTT
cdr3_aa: CAWSLWGGETEAFF

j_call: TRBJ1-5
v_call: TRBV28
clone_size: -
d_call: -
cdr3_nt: TGTGCCAGCAGTCAACCGGCGTCGGGGCAGCCCCAGCATTTT
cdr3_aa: CASSQPASGQPQHF

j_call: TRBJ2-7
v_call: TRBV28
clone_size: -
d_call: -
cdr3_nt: TGTGCCAGCAGTCCGGTAGTTGGCGAGCAGTACTTC
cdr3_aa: CASSPVVGEQYF

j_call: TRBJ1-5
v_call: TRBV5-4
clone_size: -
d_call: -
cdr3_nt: TGTGCCAGCAGCTTGGATCAGTGGAGTTCGGACAATCAGCCCCAGCATTTT
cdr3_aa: CASSLDQWSSDNQPQHF

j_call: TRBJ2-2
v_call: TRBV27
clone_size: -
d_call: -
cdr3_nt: TGTGCCAGCAGCCCTTCCGACACCGGGGAGCTGTTTTTT
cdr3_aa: CASSPSDTGELFF

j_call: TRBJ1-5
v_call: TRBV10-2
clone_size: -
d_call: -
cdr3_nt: TGCGCCAGCAGTGAGATGGCAGATCAGCCCCAGCATTTT
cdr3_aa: CASSEMADQPQHF

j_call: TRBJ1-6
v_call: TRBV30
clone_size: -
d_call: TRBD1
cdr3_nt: TGTGCCTGGAGCCCGAGGGGGCGGGGGGGTAATTCACCCCTCCACTTT
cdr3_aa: CAWSPRGRGGNSPLHF

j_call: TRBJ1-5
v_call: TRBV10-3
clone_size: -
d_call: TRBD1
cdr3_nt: TGTGCCATCAGCTCCGGGACAGGGAGCAATCAGCCCCAGCATTTT
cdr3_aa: CAISSGTGSNQPQHF

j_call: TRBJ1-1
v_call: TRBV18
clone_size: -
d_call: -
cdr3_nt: TGTGCCAGCTCACCACCGGTCCCAGTAATGAACACTGAAGCTTTCTTT
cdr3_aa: CASSPPVPVMNTEAFF

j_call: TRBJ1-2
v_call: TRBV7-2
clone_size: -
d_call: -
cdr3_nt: TGTGCCAGCAGCTTACGGGACATCTATGGCTACACCTTC
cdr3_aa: CASSLRDIYGYTF

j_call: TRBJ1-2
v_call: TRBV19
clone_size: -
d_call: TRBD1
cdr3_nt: TGTGCCAGTAGTATTGCGTCGGGACAGGGTTATGGCTACACCTTC
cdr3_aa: CASSIASGQGYGYTF

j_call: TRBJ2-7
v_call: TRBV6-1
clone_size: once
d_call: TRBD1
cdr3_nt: TGTGCCAGCACTCTGACAGGGTCCTACGAGCAGTACTTC
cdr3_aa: CASTLTGSYEQYF

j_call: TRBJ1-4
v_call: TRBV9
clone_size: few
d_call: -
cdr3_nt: TGTGCCAGCAGCCCTGGACAGCTTAATGAAAAACTGTTTTTT
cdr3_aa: CASSPGQLNEKLFF

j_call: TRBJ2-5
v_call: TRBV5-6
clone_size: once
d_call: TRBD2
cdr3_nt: TGTGCCAGCAGCTTTTTCACTAGCGGGACTCTCCAAGAGACCCAGTACTTC
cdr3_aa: CASSFFTSGTLQETQYF

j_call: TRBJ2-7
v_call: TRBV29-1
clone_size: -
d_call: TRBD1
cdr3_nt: TGCAGCGGGGGGCAGGGGGCTTTCCACGAGCAGTACTTC
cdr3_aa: CSGGQGAFHEQYF

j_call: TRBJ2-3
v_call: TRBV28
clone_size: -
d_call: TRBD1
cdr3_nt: TGTGCCAGCAGTGCCAGGACAGGGGACACAGATACGCAGTATTTT
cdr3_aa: CASSARTGDTDTQYF

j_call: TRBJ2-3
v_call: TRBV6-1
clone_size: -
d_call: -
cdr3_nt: TGTGCCAGCAGTGTATTTGGGGCAGGGGATAGCGCAGATACGCAGTATTTT
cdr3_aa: CASSVFGAGDSADTQYF

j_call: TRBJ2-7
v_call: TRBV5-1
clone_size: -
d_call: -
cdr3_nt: TGCGCCAGCAGCTTGCCCGGGTACGAGCAGTACTTC
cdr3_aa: CASSLPGYEQYF

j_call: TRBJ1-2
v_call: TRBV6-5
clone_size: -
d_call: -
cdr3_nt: TGTGCCAGCAGACGCTCAGGGAAAGGAGGGTACCCCTTC
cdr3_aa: CASRRSGKGGYPF

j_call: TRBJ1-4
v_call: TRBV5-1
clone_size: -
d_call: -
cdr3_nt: TGCGCCAGCAGCCCCCTTACAGGGATAAGGACTAATGAAAAACTGTTTTTT
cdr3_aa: CASSPLTGIRTNEKLFF

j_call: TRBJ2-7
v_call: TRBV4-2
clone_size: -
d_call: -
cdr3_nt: TGTGCCAGCAGCCAGGACGCTCGGGGTGTTCGGGACGAGCAGTACTTC
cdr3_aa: CASSQDARGVRDEQYF

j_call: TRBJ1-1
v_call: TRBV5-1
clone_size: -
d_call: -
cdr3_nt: TGCGCCAGCAGCTTGGGAAGGACGCGGGGGGAAGCTTTCTTT
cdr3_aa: CASSLGRTRGEAFF

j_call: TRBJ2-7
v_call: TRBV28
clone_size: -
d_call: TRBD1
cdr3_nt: TGTGCCAGCAGTTCCTCGGGACAGCTGAAACCCTACGAGCAGTACTTC
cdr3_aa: CASSSSGQLKPYEQYF

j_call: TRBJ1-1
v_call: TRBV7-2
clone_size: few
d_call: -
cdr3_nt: TGTGCCAGCAGCTTAGACCGGGTCGCTGAAGCTTTCTTT
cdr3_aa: CASSLDRVAEAFF

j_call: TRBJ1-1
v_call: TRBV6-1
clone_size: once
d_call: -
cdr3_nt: TGTGCCAGCAGTGACAGGGAGAACACTGAAGCTTTCTTT
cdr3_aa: CASSDRENTEAFF

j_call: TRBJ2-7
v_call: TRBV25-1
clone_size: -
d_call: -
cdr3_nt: TGTGCCAGCAGTGGACAGGGACTGGAGCAGTACTTC
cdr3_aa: CASSGQGLEQYF